What follows describes a single TCR beta chain. Its antigen is unknown. The method was immunoSEQ multiplex PCR; TCRdb's version includes in-frame clones alone and lacks a portion of them. The sample shows some 1.5 million clones, around 98% of them seen only once. The source of the sample is a study of shared clonotypes between healthy human individuals. General observations from the study: A few donors had 4% to 6.5% of their naive CD4 clonotypes in common.

The sequencing input was naive CD4+ T cells sorted from blood. The sample's subset: CD45RA+ positively selected. The clonotype was recovered from a man aged 25 to 40 in good health.

The CDR3 nucleotides read TGTGCCAGCAGCCACAGCGGGAGGGACCACAATGAGCAGTTCTTC. Translated: CASSHSGRDHNEQFF. V usage is TRBV7-9 and J usage is TRBJ2-1; 10 bases map to TRBD2. The V gene's germline CDR1 is SEHNR and CDR2 FQNEAQ (reference sequence). The trim removed 5 bases at V and 5 bases at J, leaving 6 bases unmatched. The CDR3 extends over 15 amino acids.